This T cell receptor (beta chain) was retrieved from a study of CD4+ T cells in melanoma. Sequencing used immunoSEQ multiplex PCR; TCRdb keeps in-frame clones, though not all of them. The sample lists several thousand clones; over 55% were seen once. Only a few counts were recorded for this clone. Its specificity is not known. General study results and limits: CD8+ T cell, macrophage and B cell function reportedly correlated with neoantigen-specific CD4+ T cells. In melanoma, neoantigen-specific CD4+ T cells reportedly differed in differentiation state.

The germline V gene encodes CDR1 SNHLY and CDR2 FYNNEI. CDR3 length equals 13 residues. Trimming removed 3 bases at V and 3 bases at J, with 8 bases between. This chain connects TRBV2 to TRBJ1-2; D is unresolved. Sequencing used cells from a culture (not recorded whether cultured in vitro). This receptor was identified in a human donor with melanoma. The CDR3: CASSDSSYYGYTF. The CDR3 region has the DNA TGTGCCAGCAGTGACAGTTCCTACTATGGCTACACCTTC.